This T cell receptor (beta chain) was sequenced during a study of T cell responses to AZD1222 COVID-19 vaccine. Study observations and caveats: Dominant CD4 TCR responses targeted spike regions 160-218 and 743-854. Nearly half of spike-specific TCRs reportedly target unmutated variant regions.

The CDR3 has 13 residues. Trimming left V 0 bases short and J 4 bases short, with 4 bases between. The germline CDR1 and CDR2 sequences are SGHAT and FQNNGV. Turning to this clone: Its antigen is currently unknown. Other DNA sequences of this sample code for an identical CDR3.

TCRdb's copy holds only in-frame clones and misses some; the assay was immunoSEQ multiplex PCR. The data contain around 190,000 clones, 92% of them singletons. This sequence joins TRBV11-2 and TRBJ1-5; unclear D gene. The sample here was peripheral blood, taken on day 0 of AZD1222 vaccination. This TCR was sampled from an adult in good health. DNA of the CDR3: TGTGCCAGCAGCTTAGACAGGAATCAGCCCCAGCATTTT. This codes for CASSLDRNQPQHF.